The 8 T cell receptor beta chains below were found in one sample sequenced in a study of blood T cell repertoires in COVID-19. Using immunoSEQ multiplex PCR, the repertoire was profiled, and TCRdb retains in-frame clones only, with some absent. The profile shows 310,000 or so clones, around 91% of them singletons. Sequenced: PBMCs or T cells enriched from blood (not recorded which). Source of these receptors: a woman in her 40s who had recovered from COVID-19.

V is TRBV3-1 (or the pseudogene TRBV3-2) and J is TRBJ1-6; D is perhaps TRBD1 (6 bases). V lost 1 base and J 4 bases, leaving 11 bases between the germline ends. The CDR3 length is 16 residues. Germline V lookup: CDR1 LGHDT, CDR2 YNNKEL (reference sequence). The CDR3 spells CASSQGRGGYNSPLHF. The DNA of the CDR3 is TGTGCCAGCAGCCAAGGCAGGGGCGGGTATAATTCACCCCTCCACTTT.

This sequence joins TRBV27 and TRBJ1-2; weak D call: TRBD1 (5 bases). The V gene's germline CDR1 is MNHEY and CDR2 SMNVEV (reference sequence). V lost 3 bases and J lost 3, with 8 bases in between. The CDR3 totals 13 residues. This chain's CDR3 is CASSFGRDYGYTF. As DNA, the CDR3 is TGTGCCAGCAGTTTCGGCAGGGACTATGGCTACACCTTC.

V is TRBV28 and J is TRBJ1-2; D is uncertain. The length of the CDR3 is 14 residues. Germline V gives CDR1 MDHEN, CDR2 SYDVKM. Deletions cut 1 base from V and 8 bases from J, with 14 bases between. The CDR3 is CASSLLAISGGYTF. The CDR3 nucleotides read TGTGCCAGCAGTTTATTGGCCATCTCAGGAGGCTACACCTTC.

Comment on this clone: This same CDR3 is encoded by further DNA sequences in the sample. The gene calls are TRBV18 and TRBJ1-1; the match to TRBD1 covers 8 bases. The CDR3 has 13 amino acids. Germline V gene sequence: CDR1 KGHSH, CDR2 LQKENI. The junction had 3 bases not matched to a gene; V was cut back by 4 bases and J by 5 bases. This CDR3 reads CASSLTGDTEAFF. The CDR3 DNA is TGTGCCAGCTCACTGACAGGGGATACTGAAGCTTTCTTT.

The chain employs TRBV15 and TRBJ2-5; TRBD2 agrees at 8 bases. The germline gives CDR1 LNHNV, CDR2 YYDKDF (reference sequence). CDR3 length: 18 residues. The junction had 15 bases not matched to a gene; V was cut back by 0 bases and J by 6 bases. The CDR3 nucleotides read TGTGCCACCAGCAGAGATTGGGGGACGGGAGGGCCGGTGAAGACCCAGTACTTC. Amino acid sequence: CATSRDWGTGGPVKTQYF.

This chain connects TRBV29-1 to TRBJ2-7; tentatively, D is TRBD1 (6 bases). Germline V gene lookup returns CDR1 SQVTM and CDR2 ANQGSEA. The CDR3 contains 12 residues. The V and J ends lost 4 bases and 0 bases respectively, with 7 bases between them. In nucleotides, the CDR3 is TGCAGCGTTGGGGACAACTCCTACGAGCAGTACTTC. Its translation: CSVGDNSYEQYF.

The chain couples TRBV2 to TRBJ1-5; tentatively, D is TRBD1 (6 bases). Trimming pared 8 bases from V and 4 bases from J, leaving 15 bases between. Germline values: CDR1 SNHLY, CDR2 FYNNEI. This CDR3 has 14 amino acids. CDR3 residues: CASGGGTPNQPQHF. CDR3 DNA: TGTGCCAGCGGTGGGGGGACACCTAATCAGCCCCAGCATTTT. The variable domain in full, completed from reference TRBV2 and TRBJ1-5, reads EPEVTQTPSHQVTQMGQEVILRCVPISNHLYFYWYRQILGQKVEFLVSFYNNEISEKSEIFDDQFSVERPDGSNFTLKIRSTKLEDSAMYFCASGGGTPNQPQHFGDGTRLSIL.

The rearrangement links TRBV10-2 to TRBJ2-3, with D possibly being TRBD2 (6 bases). V lost 6 bases and J lost 6, with 19 bases in between. Germline CDR1 reads WSHSY; CDR2 reads SAAADI. The CDR3 is 15 residues long. The DNA for the CDR3 is TGCGCCAGCAGCCTTCTAGCTACCGCGGGGGATACGCAGTATTTT. The encoded protein is CASSLLATAGDTQYF.